This is a list of T cell receptor beta chains from one sample in a study of blood T cell repertoires in COVID-19. The repertoire was sequenced with immunoSEQ multiplex PCR; TCRdb's copy has only in-frame clones and lacks some. The data show around 80,000 clones, nearly 85% seen once. The sample comprised peripheral blood. Every receptor here comes from a woman of 80 years or more with acute or convalescent COVID-19. CDR3s include the opening cysteine and the closing phenylalanine or tryptophan. The order of the fields is V gene, J gene, CDR3 protein.

V gene: TRBV5-5
J gene: TRBJ2-2
CDR3 protein: CASSLVAGLDTGELFF

V gene: TRBV5-6
J gene: TRBJ2-7
CDR3 protein: CASSLALGQGSYEQYF

V gene: TRBV10-3
J gene: TRBJ2-7
CDR3 protein: CALSSQVSSEQYF

V gene: TRBV7-3
J gene: TRBJ2-1
CDR3 protein: CASAQNNEQFF

V gene: TRBV5-1
J gene: TRBJ1-4
CDR3 protein: CASSSIGIEEKLFF

V gene: TRBV19
J gene: TRBJ2-3
CDR3 protein: CASTPPRGEVTDTQYF

V gene: TRBV19
J gene: TRBJ1-1
CDR3 protein: CASSMSDQGRSNTEAFF

V gene: TRBV9
J gene: TRBJ2-3
CDR3 protein: CASSPRGTGVDTQYF

V gene: TRBV5-1
J gene: TRBJ1-1
CDR3 protein: CASRGQDEAFF

V gene: TRBV11-2
J gene: TRBJ2-5
CDR3 protein: CASTPLDSQETQYF

V gene: TRBV19
J gene: TRBJ1-2
CDR3 protein: CASTPDRDYGYTF

V gene: TRBV5-1
J gene: TRBJ2-1
CDR3 protein: CASSWAGGVNEQFF

V gene: TRBV6-5
J gene: TRBJ2-5
CDR3 protein: CASSGQGSYPETQYF

V gene: TRBV6-5
J gene: TRBJ1-1
CDR3 protein: CASCYRDLGTEAFF

V gene: TRBV2
J gene: TRBJ2-2
CDR3 protein: CASSEEPGELFF

V gene: TRBV10-2
J gene: TRBJ2-1
CDR3 protein: CASRSDRTSYNEQFF

V gene: TRBV5-1
J gene: TRBJ2-7
CDR3 protein: CASSLGDRARNEQYF

V gene: TRBV6-2/TRBV6-3
J gene: TRBJ2-7
CDR3 protein: CASSYPPATASGDWRINEQYF

V gene: TRBV7-8
J gene: TRBJ2-3
CDR3 protein: CASSLEAPGFTDTQYF

V gene: TRBV18
J gene: TRBJ1-2
CDR3 protein: CASSPQGPGGYTF

V gene: TRBV24-1
J gene: TRBJ2-7
CDR3 protein: CATSDLTAGGYEQYF

V gene: TRBV6-5
J gene: TRBJ2-7
CDR3 protein: CASSYTRTSHEQYF

V gene: TRBV28
J gene: TRBJ2-6
CDR3 protein: CASSLDRRGWAGANVLTF

V gene: TRBV21-1
J gene: TRBJ2-1
CDR3 protein: CASSKDGGTFALAENYNEQFF

V gene: TRBV7-6
J gene: TRBJ2-5
CDR3 protein: CASSQGPNQETQYF

V gene: TRBV29-1
J gene: TRBJ2-7
CDR3 protein: CSVEGGRGTYEQYF

V gene: TRBV11-3
J gene: TRBJ2-3
CDR3 protein: CASSSKTGGNTQYF

V gene: TRBV6-5
J gene: TRBJ2-2
CDR3 protein: CVAQGSGTGELFF

V gene: TRBV30
J gene: TRBJ2-3
CDR3 protein: CAWTGNTDTQYF

V gene: TRBV11-2
J gene: TRBJ1-2
CDR3 protein: CGTGGNYGYTF

V gene: TRBV29-1
J gene: TRBJ2-3
CDR3 protein: CSVGLDTDTQYF

V gene: TRBV18
J gene: TRBJ2-2
CDR3 protein: CASSPFSSSNTGELFF

V gene: TRBV5-1
J gene: TRBJ2-7
CDR3 protein: CASSLQGPSEQYF

V gene: TRBV28
J gene: TRBJ2-1
CDR3 protein: CASSLKYQFDEQFF

V gene: TRBV19
J gene: TRBJ2-7
CDR3 protein: CASSIEKLSYEQYF

V gene: TRBV12-3/TRBV12-4
J gene: TRBJ2-7
CDR3 protein: CASSFAGYEQYF

V gene: TRBV27
J gene: TRBJ1-1
CDR3 protein: CASSLGGARTEAFF

V gene: TRBV6-1
J gene: TRBJ1-3
CDR3 protein: CASTRTGRGNTIYF

V gene: TRBV4-3
J gene: TRBJ2-7
CDR3 protein: CASSRETGLAGSEQYF

V gene: TRBV19
J gene: TRBJ1-5
CDR3 protein: CASSIRPGDSNQPQHF

V gene: TRBV27
J gene: TRBJ2-3
CDR3 protein: CASKPGQGPDTQYF

V gene: TRBV2
J gene: TRBJ2-6
CDR3 protein: CASGGNVLTF

V gene: TRBV4-2
J gene: TRBJ2-7
CDR3 protein: CASSQDREQYF

V gene: TRBV4-3
J gene: TRBJ2-5
CDR3 protein: CASSQDPAGETQYF

V gene: TRBV28
J gene: TRBJ2-5
CDR3 protein: CASTQGHQETQYF

V gene: TRBV7-2
J gene: TRBJ2-2
CDR3 protein: CASSLTGPANTGELFF

V gene: TRBV28
J gene: TRBJ1-4
CDR3 protein: CASSAKQGSNEKLFF

V gene: TRBV4-2
J gene: TRBJ2-6
CDR3 protein: CASSQTGFGANVLTF

V gene: TRBV25-1
J gene: TRBJ2-7
CDR3 protein: CASSDFSGTGENEQYF

V gene: TRBV28
J gene: TRBJ2-2
CDR3 protein: CASSLGQSGLAWRVGELFF

V gene: TRBV19
J gene: TRBJ1-1
CDR3 protein: CASSIVPGEGTEAFF

V gene: TRBV7-8
J gene: TRBJ2-7
CDR3 protein: CASSPGQDFYEQYF

V gene: TRBV6-2/TRBV6-3
J gene: TRBJ1-2
CDR3 protein: CASSYLGTTYGYTF

V gene: TRBV29-1
J gene: TRBJ1-4
CDR3 protein: CSARTGREEKLFF

V gene: TRBV3-1/TRBV3-2
J gene: TRBJ2-3
CDR3 protein: CASRSTDTQYF

V gene: TRBV2
J gene: TRBJ2-7
CDR3 protein: CAGGSDNYYEQYF

V gene: TRBV29-1
J gene: TRBJ2-5
CDR3 protein: CSASRGGMETQYF

V gene: TRBV7-9
J gene: TRBJ2-2
CDR3 protein: CASSLGTSGPTGELFF

V gene: TRBV30
J gene: TRBJ2-1
CDR3 protein: CAWSVQGGNEQFF

V gene: TRBV9
J gene: TRBJ1-2
CDR3 protein: CASSVPGNWAYGYTF